Listed here is a single TCR beta chain. Its cognate antigen is unknown. The sample is drawn from a study of regulatory T cells in long-lasting Graves disease. CDR3-region Arm-PCR and iRepertoire HTBI primers produced the TCR beta libraries. TCRdb re-called the multiplex PCR reads with MiXCR, one entry per CDR3 protein. The table shows over 650,000 distinct CDR3 sequences, with 25% to 35% occurring only once. Study-wide findings and caveats: New patients shared about a thousand public clonotypes, fewer than the approximately 2,500 shared by persistent patients.

The time point here: persistent/refractory GD, antithyroid drugs over 5 years with positive TRAb. PBMC RNA was the source of the TCR library. Germline-derived CDR1 and CDR2 are SGHTA and FQGTGA. J was trimmed by 2 bases and V by 5 bases; bases with no gene match: 6. This CDR3 is 15 amino acids long. The source material was peripheral blood mononuclear cells (PBMCs), sampled when the disease was refractory, from a patient treated with antithyroid drugs. The sequence was collected from a female donor with Graves disease. The V gene is TRBV7-3, the J gene TRBJ2-7, with TRBD1 matching over 10 bases. This chain's CDR3 is CASSLGDRGPYEQYF. The CDR3 nucleotides read TGTGCCAGCAGCCTAGGGGACAGGGGTCCCTACGAGCAGTACTTC.